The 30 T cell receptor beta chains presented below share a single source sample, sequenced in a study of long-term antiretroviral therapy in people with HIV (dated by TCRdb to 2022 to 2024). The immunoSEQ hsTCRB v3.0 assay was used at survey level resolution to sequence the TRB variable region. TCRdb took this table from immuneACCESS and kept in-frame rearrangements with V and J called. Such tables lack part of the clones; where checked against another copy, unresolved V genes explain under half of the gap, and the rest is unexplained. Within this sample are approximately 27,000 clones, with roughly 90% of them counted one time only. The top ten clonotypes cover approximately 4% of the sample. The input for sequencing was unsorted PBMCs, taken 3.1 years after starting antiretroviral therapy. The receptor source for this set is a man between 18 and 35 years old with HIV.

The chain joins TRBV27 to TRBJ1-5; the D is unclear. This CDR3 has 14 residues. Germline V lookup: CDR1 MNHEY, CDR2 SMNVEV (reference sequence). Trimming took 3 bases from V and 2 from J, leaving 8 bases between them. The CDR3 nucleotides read TGTGCCAGCAGTTTTGACATACGCAATCAGCCCCAGCATTTT. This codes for CASSFDIRNQPQHF.

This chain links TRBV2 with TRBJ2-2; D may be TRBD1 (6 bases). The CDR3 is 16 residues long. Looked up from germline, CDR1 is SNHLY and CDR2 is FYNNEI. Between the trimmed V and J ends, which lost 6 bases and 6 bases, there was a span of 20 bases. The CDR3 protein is CASRRIKTGSPGELFF. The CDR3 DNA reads TGTGCCAGCAGACGAATTAAGACAGGATCCCCCGGGGAGCTGTTTTTT.

The CDR3 nucleotides are TGCAGCGCCCGATGGGACCAAACCTACGAGCAGTACTTC. Its translation: CSARWDQTYEQYF. V usage is TRBV29-1 and J usage is TRBJ2-7; perhaps D is TRBD1 or TRBD2 (5 bases each). V was pared by 7 bases and J by 2 bases, with 15 bases between. The CDR3 contains 13 residues. The V gene's germline CDR1 is SQVTM and CDR2 ANQGSEA.

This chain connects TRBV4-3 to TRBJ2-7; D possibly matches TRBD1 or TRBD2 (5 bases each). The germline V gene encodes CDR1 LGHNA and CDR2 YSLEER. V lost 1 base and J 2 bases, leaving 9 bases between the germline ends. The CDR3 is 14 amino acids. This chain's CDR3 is CASSQGDGAYEQYF. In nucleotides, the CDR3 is TGCGCCAGCAGCCAAGGGGACGGGGCCTACGAGCAGTACTTC.

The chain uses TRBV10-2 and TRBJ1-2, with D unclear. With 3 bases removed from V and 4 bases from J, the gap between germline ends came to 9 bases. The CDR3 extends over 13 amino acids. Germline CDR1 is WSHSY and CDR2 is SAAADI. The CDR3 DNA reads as TGCGCCAGCAGTGAATTGAAGTTCTATGGCTACACCTTC. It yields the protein CASSELKFYGYTF.

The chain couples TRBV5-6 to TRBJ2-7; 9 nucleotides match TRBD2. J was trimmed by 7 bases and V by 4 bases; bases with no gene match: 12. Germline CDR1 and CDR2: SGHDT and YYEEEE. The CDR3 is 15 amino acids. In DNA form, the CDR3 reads TGTGCCAGCAGCCTTGAACAGGGACTAGCCCGGGAGCAGTACTTC. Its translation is CASSLEQGLAREQYF.

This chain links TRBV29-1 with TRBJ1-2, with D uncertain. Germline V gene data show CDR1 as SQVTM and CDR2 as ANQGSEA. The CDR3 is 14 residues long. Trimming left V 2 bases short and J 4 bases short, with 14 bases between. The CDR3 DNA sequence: TGCAGCGTTGAAAGGGCAGGCCCCACCTATGGCTACACCTTC. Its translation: CSVERAGPTYGYTF.

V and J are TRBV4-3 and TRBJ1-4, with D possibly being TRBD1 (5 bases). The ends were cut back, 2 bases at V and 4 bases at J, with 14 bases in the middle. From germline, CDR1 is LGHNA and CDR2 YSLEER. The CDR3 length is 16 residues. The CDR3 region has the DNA TGCGCCAGCAGCCAACACCCGGGACCAATTAATGAAAAACTGTTTTTT. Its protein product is CASSQHPGPINEKLFF.

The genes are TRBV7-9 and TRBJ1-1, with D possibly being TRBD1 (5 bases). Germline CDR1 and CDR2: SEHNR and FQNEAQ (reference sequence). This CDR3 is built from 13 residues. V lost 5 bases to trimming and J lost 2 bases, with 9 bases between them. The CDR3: CASSPGTNTEAFF. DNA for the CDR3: TGTGCCAGCAGCCCCGGGACCAACACTGAAGCTTTCTTT.

The CDR3 DNA reads TGTGCCAGCAGTTTATTAGGCGGGACTGAAGCTTTCTTT. It codes for CASSLLGGTEAFF. The chain carries TRBV28 and TRBJ1-1; no clear D. CDR3 length: 13 residues. Germline V gene lookup returns CDR1 MDHEN and CDR2 SYDVKM. V was pared by 1 base and J by 5 bases, with 8 bases between.

This CDR3 reads CASRIIGVDEQFF. CDR3 bases: TGTGCCAGCAGAATAATAGGGGTCGATGAGCAGTTCTTC. The chain uses TRBV6-1 and TRBJ2-1, with a possible D match to TRBD1 (5 bases). Trimming took 6 bases from V and 8 from J, leaving 14 bases between them. Per the germline V gene, CDR1 is MNHNS and CDR2 is SASEGT. The CDR3 extends over 13 amino acids.

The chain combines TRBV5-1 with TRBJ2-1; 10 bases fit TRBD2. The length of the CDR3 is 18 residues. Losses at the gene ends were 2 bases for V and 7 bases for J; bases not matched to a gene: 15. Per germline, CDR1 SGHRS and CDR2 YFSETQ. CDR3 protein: CASSFEIQGTSARNEQFF. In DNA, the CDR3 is TGCGCCAGCAGCTTCGAGATACAAGGGACTAGCGCACGAAATGAGCAGTTCTTC.

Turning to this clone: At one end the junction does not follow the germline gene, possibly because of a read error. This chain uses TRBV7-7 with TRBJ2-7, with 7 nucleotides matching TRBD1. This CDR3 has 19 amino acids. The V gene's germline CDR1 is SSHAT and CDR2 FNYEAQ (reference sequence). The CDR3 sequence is CASSLGRTPDRDGSYEQYF. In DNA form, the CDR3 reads TGTGCTAGCAGCTTAGGAAGGACACCCGACAGGGATGGGTCCTACGAGCAGTACTTC.

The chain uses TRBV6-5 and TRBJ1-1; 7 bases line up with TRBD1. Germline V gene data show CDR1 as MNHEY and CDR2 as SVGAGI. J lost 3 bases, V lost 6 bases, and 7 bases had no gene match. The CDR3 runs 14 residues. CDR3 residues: CASSRHDRDTEAFF. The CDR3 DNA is TGTGCCAGCAGCAGACATGACAGGGACACTGAAGCTTTCTTT.

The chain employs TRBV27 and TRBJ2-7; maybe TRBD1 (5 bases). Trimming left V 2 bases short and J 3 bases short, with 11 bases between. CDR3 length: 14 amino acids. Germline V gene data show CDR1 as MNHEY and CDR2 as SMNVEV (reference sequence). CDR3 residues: CASSLGAGLYEQYF. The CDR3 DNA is TGTGCCAGCAGTTTAGGGGCCGGGCTCTACGAGCAGTACTTC.

CDR3 sequence (DNA): TGTGCCTGGAGTGTAGGGGTACGGGGGCAGCCCCAGCATTTT. Its protein is CAWSVGVRGQPQHF. The chain employs TRBV30 and TRBJ1-5; D is perhaps TRBD1 (5 bases). This CDR3 spans 14 amino acids. Trimming removed 0 bases from V and 7 bases from J, with 13 bases in between. Germline assignment: CDR1 GTSNPN and CDR2 SVGIG (reference sequence).

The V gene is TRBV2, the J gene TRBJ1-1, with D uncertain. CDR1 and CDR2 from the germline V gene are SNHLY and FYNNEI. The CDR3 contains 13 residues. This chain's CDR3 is CAAKVARNTEAFF. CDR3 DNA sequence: TGTGCGGCTAAAGTGGCGCGGAACACTGAAGCTTTCTTT.

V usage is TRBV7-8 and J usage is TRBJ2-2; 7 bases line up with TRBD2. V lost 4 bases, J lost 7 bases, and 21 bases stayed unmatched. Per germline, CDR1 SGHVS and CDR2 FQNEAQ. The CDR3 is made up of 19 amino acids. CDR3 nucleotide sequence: TGTGCCAGCAGCTCCAGGCTCGCGTGGAGCGGGGTCCTTGGCGGGGAGCTGTTTTTT. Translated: CASSSRLAWSGVLGGELFF.

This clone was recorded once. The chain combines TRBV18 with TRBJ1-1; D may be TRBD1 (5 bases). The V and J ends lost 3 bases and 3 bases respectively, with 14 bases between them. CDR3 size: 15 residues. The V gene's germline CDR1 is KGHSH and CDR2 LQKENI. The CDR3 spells CASSPRNRIDTEAFF. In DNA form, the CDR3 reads TGTGCCAGCTCACCCCGAAACAGGATTGACACTGAAGCTTTCTTT.

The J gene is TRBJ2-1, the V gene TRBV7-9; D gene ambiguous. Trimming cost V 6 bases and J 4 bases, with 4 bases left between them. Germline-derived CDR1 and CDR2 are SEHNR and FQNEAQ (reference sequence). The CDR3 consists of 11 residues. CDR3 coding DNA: TGTGCCAGCAGGGAATACAATGAGCAGTTCTTC. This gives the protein CASREYNEQFF.

The CDR3 sequence: CASSPTTDLNEKLFF. The CDR3 region has the DNA TGTGCCAGCAGCCCGACGACAGATCTTAATGAAAAACTGTTTTTT. The genes are TRBV5-6 and TRBJ1-4; perhaps TRBD1 as D (5 bases). The V end lost 4 bases, the J end lost 4 bases, and 14 bases lay between the germline ends. The germline V gene has CDR1 SGHDT and CDR2 YYEEEE. The CDR3 sequence is 15 residues long.

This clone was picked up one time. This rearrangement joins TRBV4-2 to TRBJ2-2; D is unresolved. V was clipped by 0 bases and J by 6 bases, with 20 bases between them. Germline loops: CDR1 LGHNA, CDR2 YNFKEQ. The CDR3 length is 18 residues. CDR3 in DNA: TGTGCCAGCAGCCAAGATAAAGCGTGGCAGGAACACTCCGGGGAGCTGTTTTTT. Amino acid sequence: CASSQDKAWQEHSGELFF.

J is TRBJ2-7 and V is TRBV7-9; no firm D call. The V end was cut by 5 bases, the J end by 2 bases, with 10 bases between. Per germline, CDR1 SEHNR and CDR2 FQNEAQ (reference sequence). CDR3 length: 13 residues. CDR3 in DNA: TGTGCCAGCAGCACGGACGAAGCCTACGAGCAGTACTTC. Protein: CASSTDEAYEQYF.

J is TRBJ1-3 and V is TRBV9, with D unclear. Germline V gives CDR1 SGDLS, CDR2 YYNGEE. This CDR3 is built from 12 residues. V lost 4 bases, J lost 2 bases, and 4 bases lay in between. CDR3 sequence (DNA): TGTGCCAGCAGCACCCCTGGAAACACCATATATTTT. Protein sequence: CASSTPGNTIYF.

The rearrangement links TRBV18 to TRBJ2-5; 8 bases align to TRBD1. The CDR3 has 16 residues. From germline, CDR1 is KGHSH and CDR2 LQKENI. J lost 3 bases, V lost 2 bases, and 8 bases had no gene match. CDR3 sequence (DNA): TGTGCCAGCTCACCATCCGGACAGGGCTTAAAAGAGACCCAGTACTTC. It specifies CASSPSGQGLKETQYF.

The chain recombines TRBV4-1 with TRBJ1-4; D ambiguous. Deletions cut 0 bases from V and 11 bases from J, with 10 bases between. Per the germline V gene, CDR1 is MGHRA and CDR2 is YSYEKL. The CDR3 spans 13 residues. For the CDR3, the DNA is TGCGCCAGCAGCCAAGATCCAAGATCCAAACTGTTTTTT. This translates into CASSQDPRSKLFF.

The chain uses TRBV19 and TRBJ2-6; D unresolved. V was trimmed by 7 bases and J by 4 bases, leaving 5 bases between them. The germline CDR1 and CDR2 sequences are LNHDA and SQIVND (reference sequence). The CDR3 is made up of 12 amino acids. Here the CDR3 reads CASKRGANVLTF. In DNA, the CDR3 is TGTGCCAGTAAAAGAGGGGCCAACGTCCTGACTTTC. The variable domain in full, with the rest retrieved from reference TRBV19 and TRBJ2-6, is DGGITQSPKYLFRKEGQNVTLSCEQNLNHDAMYWYRQDPGQGLRLIYYSQIVNDFQKGDIAEGYSVSREKKESFPLTVTSAQKNPTAFYLCASKRGANVLTFGAGSRLTVL.

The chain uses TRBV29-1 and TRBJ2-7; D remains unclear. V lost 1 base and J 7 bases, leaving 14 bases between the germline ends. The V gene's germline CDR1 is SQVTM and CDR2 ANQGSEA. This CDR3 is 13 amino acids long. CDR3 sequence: CSVEGSGSNEQYF. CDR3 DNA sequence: TGCAGCGTTGAAGGCTCTGGCAGCAATGAGCAGTACTTC.

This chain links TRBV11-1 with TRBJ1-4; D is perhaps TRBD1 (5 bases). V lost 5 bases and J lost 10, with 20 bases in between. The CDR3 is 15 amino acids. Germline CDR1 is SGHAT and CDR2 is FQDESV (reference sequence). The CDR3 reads CASSLGGAYPVKLFF. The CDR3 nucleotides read TGTGCCAGCAGCCTAGGAGGGGCTTATCCGGTAAAACTGTTTTTT.

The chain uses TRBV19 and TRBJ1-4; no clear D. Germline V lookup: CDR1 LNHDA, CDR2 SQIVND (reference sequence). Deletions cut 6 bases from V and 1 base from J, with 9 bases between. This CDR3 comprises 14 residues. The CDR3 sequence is CASRLAGTNEKLFF. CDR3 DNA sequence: TGTGCCAGTAGATTGGCGGGAACTAATGAAAAACTGTTTTTT.